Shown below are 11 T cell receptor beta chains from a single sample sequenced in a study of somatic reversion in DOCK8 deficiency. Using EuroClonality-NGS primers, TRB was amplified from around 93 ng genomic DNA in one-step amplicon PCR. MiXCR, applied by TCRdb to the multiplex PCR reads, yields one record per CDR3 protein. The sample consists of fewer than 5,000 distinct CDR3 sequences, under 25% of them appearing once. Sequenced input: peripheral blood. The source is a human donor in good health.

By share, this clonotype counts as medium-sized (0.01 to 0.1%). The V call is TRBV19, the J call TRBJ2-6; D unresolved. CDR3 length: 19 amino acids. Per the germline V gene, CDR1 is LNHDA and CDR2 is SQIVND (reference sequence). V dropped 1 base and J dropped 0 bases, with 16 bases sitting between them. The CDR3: CASSIGHSGEASGANVLTF. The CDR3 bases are TGTGCCAGTAGTATAGGGCATTCAGGAGAGGCCTCTGGGGCCAACGTCCTGACTTTC.

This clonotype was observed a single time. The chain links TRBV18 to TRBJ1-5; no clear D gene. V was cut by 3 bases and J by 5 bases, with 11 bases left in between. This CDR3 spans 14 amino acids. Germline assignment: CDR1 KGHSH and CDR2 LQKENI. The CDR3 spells CASSPSGGDQPQHF. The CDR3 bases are TGTGCCAGCTCACCCTCAGGAGGAGATCAGCCCCAGCATTTT.

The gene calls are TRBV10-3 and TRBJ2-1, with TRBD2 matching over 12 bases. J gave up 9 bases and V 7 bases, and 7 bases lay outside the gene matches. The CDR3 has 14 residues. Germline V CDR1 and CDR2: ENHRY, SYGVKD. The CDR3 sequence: CAITSGGARGEQFF. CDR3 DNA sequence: TGTGCCATCACTAGCGGGGGGGCTCGTGGTGAGCAGTTCTTC.

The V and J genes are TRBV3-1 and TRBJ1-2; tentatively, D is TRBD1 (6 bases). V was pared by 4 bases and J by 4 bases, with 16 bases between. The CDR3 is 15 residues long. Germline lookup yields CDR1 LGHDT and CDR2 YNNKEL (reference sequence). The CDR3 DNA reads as TGTGCCAGCAGCCCAGCCGGACAGAAATTCTATGGCTACACCTTC. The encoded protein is CASSPAGQKFYGYTF.

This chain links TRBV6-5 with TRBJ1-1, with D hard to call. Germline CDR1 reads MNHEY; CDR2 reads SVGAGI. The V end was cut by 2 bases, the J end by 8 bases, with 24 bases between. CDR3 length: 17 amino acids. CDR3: CASSYVYISERVSEAFF. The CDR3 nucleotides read TGTGCCAGCAGTTACGTGTACATATCTGAGCGGGTGTCGGAAGCTTTCTTT.

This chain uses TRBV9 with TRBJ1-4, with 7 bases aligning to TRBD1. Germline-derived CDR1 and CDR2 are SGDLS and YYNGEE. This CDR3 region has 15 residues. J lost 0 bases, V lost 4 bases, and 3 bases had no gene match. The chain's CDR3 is CASSLGTATNEKLFF. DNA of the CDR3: TGTGCCAGCAGCCTGGGGACAGCAACTAATGAAAAACTGTTTTTT.

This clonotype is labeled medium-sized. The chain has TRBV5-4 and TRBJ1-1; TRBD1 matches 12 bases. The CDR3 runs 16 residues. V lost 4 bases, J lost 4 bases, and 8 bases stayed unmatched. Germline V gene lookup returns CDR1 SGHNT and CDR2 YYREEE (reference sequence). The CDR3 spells CASSPPGQGASTEAFF. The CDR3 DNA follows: TGTGCCAGCAGCCCGCCGGGACAGGGGGCGAGCACTGAAGCTTTCTTT.

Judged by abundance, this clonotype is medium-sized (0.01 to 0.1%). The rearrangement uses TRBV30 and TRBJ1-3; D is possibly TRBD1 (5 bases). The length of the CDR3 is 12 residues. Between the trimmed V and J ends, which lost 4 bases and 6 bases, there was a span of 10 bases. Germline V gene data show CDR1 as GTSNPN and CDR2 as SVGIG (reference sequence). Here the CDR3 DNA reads TGTGCCTGGAAAGGGGTTGCAAACACCATATATTTT. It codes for CAWKGVANTIYF.

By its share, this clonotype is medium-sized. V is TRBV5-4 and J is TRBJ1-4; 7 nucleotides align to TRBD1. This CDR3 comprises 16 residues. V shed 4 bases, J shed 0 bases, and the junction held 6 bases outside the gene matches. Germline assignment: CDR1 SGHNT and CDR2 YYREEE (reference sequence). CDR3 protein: CASSIDREATNEKLFF. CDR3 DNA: TGTGCCAGCAGCATAGACAGGGAAGCAACTAATGAAAAACTGTTTTTT.

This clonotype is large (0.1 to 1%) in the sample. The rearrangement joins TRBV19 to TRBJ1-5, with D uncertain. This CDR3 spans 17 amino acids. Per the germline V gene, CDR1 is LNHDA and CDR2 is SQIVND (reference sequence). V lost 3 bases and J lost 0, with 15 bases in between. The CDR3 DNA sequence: TGTGCCAGTAGTATCGACGGACCAGTTTATAGCAATCAGCCCCAGCATTTT. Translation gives CASSIDGPVYSNQPQHF.

The CDR3 DNA reads TGCGCCGCCGGGGGGCCTGCAACGGACAGGGCAGTTGATGAGCAGTTCTTC. Its translation is CAAGGPATDRAVDEQFF. This chain connects TRBV10-2 to TRBJ2-1, with a tentative D call TRBD1 (8 bases). Trimming left V 11 bases short and J 8 bases short, with 31 bases between. CDR1 is WSHSY, CDR2 SAAADI, per germline. The CDR3 sequence is 17 residues long.